These T cell receptor beta chains were read from a single sample in a study of blood T cell repertoires in COVID-19. Produced via immunoSEQ multiplex PCR; TCRdb's table is partial and in-frame only. The sample records approximately 350,000 clones, around 83% being singletons. Sequences were obtained from peripheral blood. These receptors were taken from a young man with active or convalescent COVID-19. The CDR3 runs from the conserved cysteine through the conserved F or W. Fields, in order: CDR3 length, J gene, clone size, D gene, V gene, CDR3 DNA, CDR3 protein. The D gene is left open where the match is weak. Rows may omit the clone size; those that give it use once, few, many or a size class.

>15|TRBJ2-2|once|TRBD1|TRBV11-1
TGTGCCAGCAGCTGGGACAGAGCAAACACCGGGGAGCTGTTTTTT
CASSWDRANTGELFF
>16|TRBJ2-2|-|-|TRBV12-1
TGTGCCAGCAGCTTTGTAGCGGGACAAAACACCGGGGAGCTGTTTTTT
CASSFVAGQNTGELFF
>13|TRBJ1-2|-|-|TRBV18
TGTGCCAGCTCACCGGACAGTAACTATGGCTACACCTTC
CASSPDSNYGYTF
>13|TRBJ1-5|-|-|TRBV2
TGTGCCAGCTCAAGGCGGGGAAATCAGCCCCAGCATTTT
CASSRRGNQPQHF
>11|TRBJ2-1|-|-|TRBV20-1
TGCAGTGCCCCTGCGTACAATGAGCAGTTCTTC
CSAPAYNEQFF
>14|TRBJ2-1|few|TRBD2|TRBV2
TGTGCCAGTCTGGGCGGGAGCACCTACAATGAGCAGTTCTTC
CASLGGSTYNEQFF
>16|TRBJ1-1|-|-|TRBV5-1
TGCGCCAGCAGCTTCGTAACTGGGGGGAGGAACACTGAAGCTTTCTTT
CASSFVTGGRNTEAFF
>15|TRBJ2-2|-|-|TRBV6-2/TRBV6-3
TGTGCCAGCAGTTACGTCTTAGCCGACACCGGGGAGCTGTTTTTT
CASSYVLADTGELFF
>14|TRBJ2-5|-|-|TRBV2
TGTGCCAGCAGTGAAGGGTTGGGCCCCCAGACCCAGTACTTC
CASSEGLGPQTQYF
>13|TRBJ2-7|-|-|TRBV30
TGTGCCTGGAGGGGGAGGAGCTCCTACGAGCAGTACTTC
CAWRGRSSYEQYF
>15|TRBJ2-1|-|TRBD1|TRBV11-2
TGTGCCAGCAGCTCGGAGAGACAGGGATCGAATGAGCAGTTCTTC
CASSSERQGSNEQFF
>15|TRBJ1-2|-|TRBD1|TRBV9
TGTGCCAGCAGCGTAGCTAGCGACAGGGGTGGTGGCTACACCTTC
CASSVASDRGGGYTF
>12|TRBJ2-1|-|-|TRBV11-2
TGTGCCAGCAGCTTAGTATCGCGAGAGCAGTTCTTC
CASSLVSREQFF
>13|TRBJ2-2|-|-|TRBV28
TGTGCCAGCAGTTTTCGAGACACCGGGGAGCTGTTTTTT
CASSFRDTGELFF
>14|TRBJ2-2|once|-|TRBV29-1
TGCAGCGTAGCACGGGGGGCCGCACCCGGGGAGCTGTTTTTT
CSVARGAAPGELFF
>14|TRBJ2-7|-|TRBD1|TRBV5-1
TGCGCCAGCAGCTTGGATTCGGGACAGGGTGGTGAGTACTTC
CASSLDSGQGGEYF
>18|TRBJ2-1|-|-|TRBV4-2
TGTGCCAGCAGCCAGGACCCCTCGGCGGAGGGGGGGTACAATGAGCAGTTCTTC
CASSQDPSAEGGYNEQFF
>14|TRBJ2-5|-|TRBD2|TRBV6-2/TRBV6-3
TGTGCCAGCAGTTTCCGCGGGGGGGGAGAGACCCAGTACTTC
CASSFRGGGETQYF
>14|TRBJ2-3|-|-|TRBV7-9
TGTGCCAGCAGCAGGACTGGGGTCACAGATACGCAGTATTTT
CASSRTGVTDTQYF
>12|TRBJ2-2|-|-|TRBV24-1
TGTGCCACCAGTGGGGGGGCCGGGGAGCTGTTTTTT
CATSGGAGELFF
>15|TRBJ1-2|-|TRBD1|TRBV7-9
TGTGCCAGCAGCTCGGACAGGATGAGGGCCTATGGCTACACCTTC
CASSSDRMRAYGYTF
>14|TRBJ1-3|many|TRBD1|TRBV3-1/TRBV3-2
TGTGCCAGCAGCCGGACAGGGCCAGGAAACACCATATATTTT
CASSRTGPGNTIYF
>11|TRBJ1-2|once|-|TRBV6-5
TGTGCCAGCAGTCGAGGGTATGGCTACACCTTC
CASSRGYGYTF
>14|TRBJ2-1|few|-|TRBV24-1
TGTGCCACCAGCCCAGCAGGGGTATGGGATGAGCAGTTCTTC
CATSPAGVWDEQFF
>13|TRBJ1-5|once|TRBD1|TRBV12-5
TGTGCTAGTGCCCCAGGGGGGAATCAGCCCCAGCATTTT
CASAPGGNQPQHF
>18|TRBJ1-5|-|-|TRBV5-1
TGCGCCAGCAGCTTGGCCTTGGGGCAGGGAAAGTGGGGTCAGCCCCAGCATTTT
CASSLALGQGKWGQPQHF
>11|TRBJ2-1|-|-|TRBV24-1
TGTGCCACCAGTGGGGGGCGAGAGCAGTTCTTC
CATSGGREQFF
>14|TRBJ1-2|-|-|TRBV30
TGTGCCTGGAGGTATAAGGGGATTCGGTATGGCTACACCTTC
CAWRYKGIRYGYTF
>18|TRBJ2-2|-|TRBD1|TRBV6-6
TGTGCCAGCAGACGAACAGGGGGCTGGGCTAGTTACACCGGGGAGCTGTTTTTT
CASRRTGGWASYTGELFF
>16|TRBJ2-3|-|-|TRBV5-1
TGCGCCAGCAGAGTCAAGCCGCAGGAAAGTACAGATACGCAGTATTTT
CASRVKPQESTDTQYF
>18|TRBJ1-5|once|-|TRBV28
TGTGCCAGCAGTTTATCCAGACAGGATCTAGGGAGCAATCAGCCCCAGCATTTT
CASSLSRQDLGSNQPQHF
>13|TRBJ2-7|few|TRBD1|TRBV12-3/TRBV12-4
TGTGCCAGCAGTCCCGACAGGGCCTACGAGCAGTACTTC
CASSPDRAYEQYF
>15|TRBJ2-7|-|TRBD1|TRBV5-1
TGCGCCAGCAGCTTGGGTACAGGGGGCAACGTCGAGCAGTACTTC
CASSLGTGGNVEQYF
>15|TRBJ2-1|-|-|TRBV7-2
TGTGCCAGCAGCCCCGGAGCGGGTACCTACAATGAGCAGTTCTTC
CASSPGAGTYNEQFF
>14|TRBJ2-1|-|TRBD2|TRBV28
TGTGCCAGCAGCCTAGCGGGAGGGAACAATGAGCAGTTCTTC
CASSLAGGNNEQFF
>16|TRBJ1-2|-|-|TRBV7-9
TGTGCCAGCAGCTTAGTAGGCAGGACTCCTAACTATGGCTACACCTTC
CASSLVGRTPNYGYTF
>14|TRBJ2-7|-|-|TRBV3-1/TRBV3-2
TGTGCCAGCAGCCAAGGGCACGGAGCCTACGAGCAGTACTTC
CASSQGHGAYEQYF
>13|TRBJ1-1|-|-|TRBV24-1
TGTGCCACCAGTGATATCCAGAACGCTGAAGCTTTCTTT
CATSDIQNAEAFF
>15|TRBJ1-6|-|-|TRBV4-2
TGTGCCAGCAGCCAAGATGGGGGGGATAATTCACCCCTCCACTTT
CASSQDGGDNSPLHF
>14|TRBJ1-3|few|TRBD1|TRBV3-1/TRBV3-2
TGTGCCAGCAGTCTGGCCGACAGGGGAGACACCATATATTTT
CASSLADRGDTIYF
>16|TRBJ2-7|-|TRBD2|TRBV5-5
TGTGCCAGCAGCTTGGGTCTTAGCGGGAGTAGATACGAGCAGTACTTC
CASSLGLSGSRYEQYF